The 22 T cell receptor beta chains in this list originate from one sample, sequenced in a study of shared clonotypes between healthy human individuals. TCRdb's copy holds only in-frame clones and misses some; the assay was immunoSEQ multiplex PCR. The table has over 700,000 clones, 72% seen once; the top ten hold about 1.7%. The sequencing sample was made of memory CD4+ T cells sorted from blood. This sample's subset: CD45RA-negative fraction. Receptors were obtained from a woman aged 25 to 39 in good health.

The rearrangement joins TRBV9 to TRBJ2-2, with 7 nucleotides matching TRBD2. The V gene end was trimmed by 0 bases and the J gene end by 8 bases; junction bases not matched to a gene: 4. Per germline, CDR1 SGDLS and CDR2 YYNGEE. The CDR3 is 14 amino acids. The DNA for the CDR3 is TGTGCCAGCAGCGTAGGACTAGCAGGAGGGGAGCTGTTTTTT. This encodes CASSVGLAGGELFF.

This clone appeared once. This chain uses TRBV25-1 with TRBJ2-1; D is perhaps TRBD1 (6 bases). The V gene lost 3 bases and the J gene lost 8 bases, with 14 bases spanning the gap. Germline V lookup: CDR1 MGHDK, CDR2 SYGVNS. The CDR3 is made up of 14 amino acids. CDR3: CASSDFRGRDEQFF. For the CDR3, the DNA is TGTGCCAGCAGTGACTTCAGGGGCAGAGATGAGCAGTTCTTC.

The V gene is TRBV5-5, the J gene TRBJ1-1, with 9 bases fitting TRBD1. This CDR3 has 15 amino acids. The germline V gene encodes CDR1 SGHKS and CDR2 YYEKEE (reference sequence). J lost 0 bases, V lost 5 bases, and 5 bases had no gene match. The CDR3 spells CASRAGTGLNTEAFF. The CDR3 DNA is TGTGCCAGCAGGGCCGGGACAGGGCTGAACACTGAAGCTTTCTTT.

This clone was found once. The CDR3 region is CASSNDRVNYGYTF. The CDR3 DNA reads as TGTGCCAGCAGTAACGACAGGGTGAACTATGGCTACACCTTC. The chain employs TRBV2 and TRBJ1-2; the match to TRBD1 covers 7 bases. This CDR3 is built from 14 residues. V shed 5 bases and J 2 bases; nucleotides not matched to a gene: 5. Germline V gene sequence: CDR1 SNHLY, CDR2 FYNNEI.

The CDR3 DNA reads TGTGCCAGCAGCGGGGCAGGCGGCTCCTACGAGCAGTACTTC. Its protein is CASSGAGGSYEQYF. The chain uses TRBV28 and TRBJ2-7; D is possibly TRBD1 or TRBD2 (5 bases each). With 6 bases removed from V and 0 bases from J, the gap between germline ends came to 12 bases. The CDR3 runs 14 residues. Germline CDR1 and CDR2: MDHEN and SYDVKM.

This clone was counted a few times. The chain joins TRBV15 to TRBJ2-7; TRBD1 is a possible D gene (5 bases). The V end was cut by 3 bases, the J end by 4 bases, with 10 bases between. The CDR3 has 13 amino acids. The germline gives CDR1 LNHNV, CDR2 YYDKDF (reference sequence). The CDR3 bases are TGTGCCACCAGCAGGGACAAAAAATACGAGCAGTACTTC. This sequence encodes CATSRDKKYEQYF.

This clone was observed many times. The chain couples TRBV7-8 to TRBJ2-2; 10 bases map to TRBD1. The germline gives CDR1 SGHVS, CDR2 FQNEAQ. J was trimmed by 5 bases and V by 5 bases; bases with no gene match: 2. The CDR3 has 14 amino acids. The CDR3 bases are TGTGCCAGCAGCGCGGGACAGGGGACCGGGGAGCTGTTTTTT. Encoded protein: CASSAGQGTGELFF.

The CDR3 sequence: CASSTDPGQGNEQFF. CDR3 coding DNA: TGTGCCAGCAGTACGGATCCGGGACAGGGTAATGAGCAGTTCTTC. V and J are TRBV27 and TRBJ2-1, with TRBD1 matching over 9 bases. This CDR3 has 15 amino acids. The germline gives CDR1 MNHEY, CDR2 SMNVEV (reference sequence). V was clipped by 5 bases and J by 7 bases; unmatched bases: 9.

The J gene is TRBJ2-1, the V gene TRBV7-7, with TRBD1 matching over 7 bases. This CDR3 spans 15 amino acids. With 4 bases clipped from V and 4 bases from J, the junction kept 7 bases outside the gene matches. The germline CDR1 and CDR2 sequences are SSHAT and FNYEAQ (reference sequence). CDR3 bases: TGTGCCAGCAGCTCCGCAGGGGGACCTTACAATGAGCAGTTCTTC. Encoded protein: CASSSAGGPYNEQFF. The whole variable domain, remainder taken from reference TRBV7-7 and TRBJ2-1, is GAGVSQSPRYKVTKRGQDVTLRCDPISSHATLYWYQQALGQGPEFLTYFNYEAQPDKSGLPSDRFSAERPEGSISTLTIQRTEQRDSAMYRCASSSAGGPYNEQFFGPGTRLTVL.

This sequence joins TRBV6-6 and TRBJ1-1; D not certain. Trimming shortened V by 5 bases and J by 6 bases, and 13 bases separated the two germline ends. There are 13 residues in the CDR3. The germline V gene has CDR1 MNHNY and CDR2 SVGAGI (reference sequence). This CDR3 is CASSREARSEAFF. The CDR3 nucleotides read TGTGCCAGCAGTCGGGAGGCGAGATCTGAAGCTTTCTTT.

The V and J genes are TRBV11-2 and TRBJ2-1; D possibly uses TRBD1 or TRBD2 (5 bases each). Germline assignment: CDR1 SGHAT and CDR2 FQNNGV. V lost 5 bases to trimming and J lost 8 bases, with 16 bases between them. This CDR3 is 14 amino acids long. CDR3 in amino acids: CASSRDGAIYEQFF. CDR3 DNA sequence: TGTGCCAGCAGCCGGGACGGAGCAATCTATGAGCAGTTCTTC.

The rearrangement links TRBV21-1 to TRBJ1-2; no DNA check was done on the table's D call, TRBD1. TRBV21-1 has pseudogene status. CDR3 length equals 13 residues. This CDR3 reads CASSKNRDYGYTF. CDR3 nucleotides: TGTGCCAGCAGCAAAAACAGGGACTATGGCTACACCTTC.

This chain uses TRBV28 with TRBJ1-4; no firm D call. The CDR3 is 12 residues long. V lost 6 bases and J 8 bases, leaving 10 bases between the germline ends. The germline gives CDR1 MDHEN, CDR2 SYDVKM. CDR3 DNA sequence: TGTGCCAGCAGGGCAGCCTACGAAAAACTGTTTTTT. It specifies CASRAAYEKLFF.

The chain is built from TRBV6-6 and TRBJ1-2; D gene uncertain. The germline CDR1 and CDR2 sequences are MNHNY and SVGAGI (reference sequence). The CDR3 consists of 12 residues. The V end was cut by 5 bases, the J end by 5 bases, with 9 bases between. The CDR3 DNA reads TGTGCCAGCAGTCCACTTGGGTATGGCTACACCTTC. It yields the protein CASSPLGYGYTF.

This clone has more than one count but fewer than ten. In the same sample, other DNA sequences code for this CDR3. The genes are TRBV19 and TRBJ2-7; 9 bases agree with TRBD1. J gave up 2 bases and V 1 base, and 3 bases lay outside the gene matches. This CDR3 comprises 15 residues. Germline lookup yields CDR1 LNHDA and CDR2 SQIVND (reference sequence). The CDR3 loop is CASSIGGQGTYEQYF. CDR3 DNA sequence: TGTGCCAGTAGTATAGGGGGACAGGGAACCTACGAGCAGTACTTC.

This rearrangement joins TRBV5-4 to TRBJ2-5, with 8 bases fitting TRBD2. Trimming at V came to 3 bases and at J to 1 base, leaving 5 bases not matched to a gene. CDR1 and CDR2 from the germline V gene are SGHNT and YYREEE (reference sequence). The CDR3 sequence is 15 residues long. The CDR3 nucleotides read TGTGCCAGCAGCTCGCCCGGGACTAGCCAAGAGACCCAGTACTTC. Translation gives CASSSPGTSQETQYF. The whole variable domain, remainder taken from reference TRBV5-4 and TRBJ2-5, is ETGVTQSPTHLIKTRGQQVTLRCSSQSGHNTVSWYQQALGQGPQFIFQYYREEENGRGNFPPRFSGLQFPNYSSELNVNALELDDSALYLCASSSPGTSQETQYFGPGTRLLVL.

The chain is built from TRBV5-1 and TRBJ2-1; D unresolved. The V end lost 4 bases, the J end lost 4 bases, and 12 bases lay between the germline ends. The CDR3 is 14 amino acids. Germline CDR1 and CDR2: SGHRS and YFSETQ. The CDR3 loop is CASSPTWQYNEQFF. CDR3 sequence (DNA): TGCGCCAGCAGCCCAACTTGGCAGTACAATGAGCAGTTCTTC.

This chain uses TRBV7-8 with TRBJ1-4, with unresolved D. V was pared by 2 bases and J by 6 bases, with 13 bases between. Per the germline V gene, CDR1 is SGHVS and CDR2 is FQNEAQ. The CDR3 is made up of 15 amino acids. The CDR3, as DNA: TGTGCCAGCAGCTTACTAAGGGAATTAGATGAAAAACTGTTTTTT. Protein product: CASSLLRELDEKLFF. The full variable domain, with the rest looked up from reference TRBV7-8 and TRBJ1-4, is GAGVSQSPRYKVAKRGQDVALRCDPISGHVSLFWYQQALGQGPEFLTYFQNEAQLDKSGLPSDRFFAERPEGSVSTLKIQRTQQEDSAVYLCASSLLRELDEKLFFGSGTQLSVL.

The chain joins TRBV28 to TRBJ2-7; 8 bases agree with TRBD2. The V gene end was trimmed by 7 bases and the J gene end by 2 bases; junction bases not matched to a gene: 7. Looked up from germline, CDR1 is MDHEN and CDR2 is SYDVKM. The CDR3 has 14 amino acids. The CDR3 loop reads CASKTGTRAYEQYF. The CDR3 DNA follows: TGTGCCAGCAAGACCGGGACTAGAGCCTACGAGCAGTACTTC.

This clone was detected a few times. The chain couples TRBV7-9 to TRBJ2-7; 9 bases are a match to TRBD1. Per germline, CDR1 SEHNR and CDR2 FQNEAQ (reference sequence). With 3 bases clipped from V and 5 bases from J, the junction kept 5 bases outside the gene matches. The CDR3 sequence is 14 residues long. Here the CDR3 reads CASSFGQGLNEQYF. The DNA of the CDR3 is TGTGCCAGCAGCTTTGGACAGGGGTTGAACGAGCAGTACTTC.

This sequence joins TRBV5-1 and TRBJ2-5, with 7 bases aligning to TRBD1. Germline-derived CDR1 and CDR2 are SGHRS and YFSETQ. This CDR3 region has 16 residues. V dropped 6 bases and J dropped 1; count of bases not matched to a gene: 12. The CDR3 DNA follows: TGCGCCAGCACCGCCGGAGGTAGGGGGCCCCAAGAGACCCAGTACTTC. Amino acid sequence: CASTAGGRGPQETQYF.

This clone turned up a few times. The CDR3 nucleotides are TGCGCCAGCAGTTCTGCCGGGCACCCGGGCACTGAAGCTTTCTTT. This sequence encodes CASSSAGHPGTEAFF. This rearrangement joins TRBV5-1 to TRBJ1-1, with unresolved D. V lost 5 bases and J lost 4, with 18 bases in between. CDR1 and CDR2 from the germline V gene are SGHRS and YFSETQ. The CDR3 has 15 amino acids.